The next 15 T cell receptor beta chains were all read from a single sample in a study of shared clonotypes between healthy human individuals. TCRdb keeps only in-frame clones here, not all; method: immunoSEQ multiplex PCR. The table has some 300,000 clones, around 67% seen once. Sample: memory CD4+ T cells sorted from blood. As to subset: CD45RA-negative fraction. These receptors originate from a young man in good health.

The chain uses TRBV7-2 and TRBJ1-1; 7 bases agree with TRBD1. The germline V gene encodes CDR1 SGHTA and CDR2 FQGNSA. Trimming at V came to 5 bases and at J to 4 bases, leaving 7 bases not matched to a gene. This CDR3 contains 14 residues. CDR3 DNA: TGTGCCAGCAGCCGAGACAGGGTAGGCACTGAAGCTTTCTTT. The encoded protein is CASSRDRVGTEAFF.

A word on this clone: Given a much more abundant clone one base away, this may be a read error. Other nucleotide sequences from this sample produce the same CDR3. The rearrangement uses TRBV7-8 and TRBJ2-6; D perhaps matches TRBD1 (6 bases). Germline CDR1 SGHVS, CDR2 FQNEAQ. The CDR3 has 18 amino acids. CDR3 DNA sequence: TGTGCCAGCAGCTTAGGTAGTTTGAGGGGGAGTGGGGCCAACGTCCTAACTTTC. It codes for CASSLGSLRGSGANVLTF.

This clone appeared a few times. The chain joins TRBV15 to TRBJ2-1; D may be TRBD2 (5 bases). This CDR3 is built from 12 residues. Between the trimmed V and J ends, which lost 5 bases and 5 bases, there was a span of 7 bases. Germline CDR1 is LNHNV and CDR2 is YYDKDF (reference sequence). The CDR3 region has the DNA TGTGCCACCAGCGCGCGGGACAATGAGCAGTTCTTC. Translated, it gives CATSARDNEQFF. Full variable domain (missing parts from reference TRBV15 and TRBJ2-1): DAMVIQNPRYQVTQFGKPVTLSCSQTLNHNVMYWYQQKSSQAPKLLFHYYDKDFNNEADTPDNFQSRRPNTSFCFLDIRSPGLGDTAMYLCATSARDNEQFFGPGTRLTVL.

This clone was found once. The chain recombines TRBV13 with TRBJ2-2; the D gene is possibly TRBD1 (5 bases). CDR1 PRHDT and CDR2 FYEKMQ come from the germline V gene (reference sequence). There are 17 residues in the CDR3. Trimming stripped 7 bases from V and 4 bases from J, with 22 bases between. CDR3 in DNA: TGTGCCAGCACTCCAACGGGCAGGACAAGGGGCACCGGGGAGCTGTTTTTT. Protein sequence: CASTPTGRTRGTGELFF.

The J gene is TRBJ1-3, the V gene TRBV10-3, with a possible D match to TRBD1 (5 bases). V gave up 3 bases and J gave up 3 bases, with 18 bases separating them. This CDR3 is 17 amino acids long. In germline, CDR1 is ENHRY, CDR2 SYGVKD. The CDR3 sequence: CAISDMGRVPSGNTIYF. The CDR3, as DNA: TGTGCCATCAGTGATATGGGCAGGGTGCCAAGTGGAAACACCATATATTTT.

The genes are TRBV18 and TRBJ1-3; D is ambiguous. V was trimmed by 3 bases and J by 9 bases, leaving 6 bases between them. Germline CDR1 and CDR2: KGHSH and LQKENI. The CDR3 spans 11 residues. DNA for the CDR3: TGTGCCAGCTCACCCCTAGGCACCATATATTTT. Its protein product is CASSPLGTIYF.

The CDR3 here is CASSRQGGLAKNIQYF. CDR3 nucleotide sequence: TGCGCCAGCAGCCGGCAGGGGGGTTTAGCCAAAAACATTCAGTACTTC. The chain has TRBV5-1 and TRBJ2-4, with D perhaps matching TRBD1 (7 bases). The V end lost 4 bases, the J end lost 0 bases, and 14 bases lay between the germline ends. This CDR3 is 16 amino acids long. Germline assignment: CDR1 SGHRS and CDR2 YFSETQ.

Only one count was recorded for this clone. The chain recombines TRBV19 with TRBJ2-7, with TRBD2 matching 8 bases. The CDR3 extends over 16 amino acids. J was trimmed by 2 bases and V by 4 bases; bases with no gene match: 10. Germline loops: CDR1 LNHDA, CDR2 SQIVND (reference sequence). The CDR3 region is CASSRLQAGEAYEQYF. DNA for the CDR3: TGTGCCAGTAGTAGATTACAAGCGGGGGAAGCCTACGAGCAGTACTTC.

CDR3 DNA: TGTGCCAGCAGCCTATCAAGGGGGGATAATGAAAAACTGTTTTTT. Translated: CASSLSRGDNEKLFF. The rearrangement links TRBV9 to TRBJ1-4; possibly TRBD1 for D (6 bases). V was shortened by 4 bases and J by 4 bases, with 14 bases between the two germline ends. CDR3 length: 15 amino acids. Looked up from germline, CDR1 is SGDLS and CDR2 is YYNGEE.

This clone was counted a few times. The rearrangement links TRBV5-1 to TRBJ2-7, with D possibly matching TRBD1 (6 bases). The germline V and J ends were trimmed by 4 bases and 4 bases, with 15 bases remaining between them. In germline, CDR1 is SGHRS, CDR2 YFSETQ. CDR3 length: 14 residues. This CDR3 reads CASSNLQGGYEQYF. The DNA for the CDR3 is TGCGCCAGCAGCAACTTACAGGGTGGGTACGAGCAGTACTTC.

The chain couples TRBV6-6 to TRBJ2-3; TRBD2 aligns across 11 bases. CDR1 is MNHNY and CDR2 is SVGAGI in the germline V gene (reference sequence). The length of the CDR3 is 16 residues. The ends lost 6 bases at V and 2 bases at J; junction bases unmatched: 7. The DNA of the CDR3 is TGTGCCAGCAGAAATAGCGGGAGGGCTTTCACAGATACGCAGTATTTT. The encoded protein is CASRNSGRAFTDTQYF.

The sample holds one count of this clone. The CDR3 coding sequence is TGCGCCAGCAGTGAGGCAGGGCGCGGATCCTCACCCCTCCACTTT. Its translation is CASSEAGRGSSPLHF. The chain carries TRBV10-2 and TRBJ1-6, with a weak D call TRBD1 (5 bases). The CDR3 loop spans 15 amino acids. The V end lost 2 bases, the J end lost 10 bases, and 15 bases lay between the germline ends. Germline-derived CDR1 and CDR2 are WSHSY and SAAADI.

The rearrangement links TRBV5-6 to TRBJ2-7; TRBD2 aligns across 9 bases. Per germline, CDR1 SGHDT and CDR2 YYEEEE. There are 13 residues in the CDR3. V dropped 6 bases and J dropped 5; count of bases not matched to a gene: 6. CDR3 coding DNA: TGTGCCAGCAACGTAGCGGGAGACAACGAGCAGTACTTC. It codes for CASNVAGDNEQYF.

Here the CDR3 reads CASSLATREQFF. The CDR3 coding sequence is TGTGCCAGCAGCTTAGCTACTAGGGAGCAGTTCTTC. V is TRBV7-8 and J is TRBJ2-1; D may be TRBD2 (5 bases). CDR3 length equals 12 residues. Germline V CDR1 and CDR2: SGHVS, FQNEAQ. Trimming removed 0 bases from V and 10 bases from J, with 7 bases in between.

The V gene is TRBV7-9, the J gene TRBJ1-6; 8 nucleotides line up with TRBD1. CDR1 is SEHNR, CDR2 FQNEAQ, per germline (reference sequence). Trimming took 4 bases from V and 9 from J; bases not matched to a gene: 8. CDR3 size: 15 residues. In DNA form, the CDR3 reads TGTGCCAGCAGCTGGACAGGGTTAGCGGGTTCACCCCTCCACTTT. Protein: CASSWTGLAGSPLHF.